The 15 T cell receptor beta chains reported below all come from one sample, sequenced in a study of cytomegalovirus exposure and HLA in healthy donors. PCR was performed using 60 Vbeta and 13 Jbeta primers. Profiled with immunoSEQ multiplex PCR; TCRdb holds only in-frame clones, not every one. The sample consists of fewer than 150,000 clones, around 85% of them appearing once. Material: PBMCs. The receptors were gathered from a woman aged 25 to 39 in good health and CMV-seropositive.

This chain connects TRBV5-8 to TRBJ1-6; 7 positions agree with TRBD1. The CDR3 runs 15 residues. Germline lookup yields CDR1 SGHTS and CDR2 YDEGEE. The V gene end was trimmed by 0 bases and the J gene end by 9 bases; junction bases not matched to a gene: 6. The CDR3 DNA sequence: TGTGCCAGCAGCTTGGGGGGACAGCTAATTTCACCCCTCCACTTT. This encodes CASSLGGQLISPLHF.

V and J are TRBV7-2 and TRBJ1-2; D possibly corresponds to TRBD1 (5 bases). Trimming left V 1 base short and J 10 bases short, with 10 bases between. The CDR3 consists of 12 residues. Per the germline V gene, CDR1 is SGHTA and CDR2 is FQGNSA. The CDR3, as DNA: TGTGCCAGCAGCTTAGAATGGACATCCTACACCTTC. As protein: CASSLEWTSYTF.

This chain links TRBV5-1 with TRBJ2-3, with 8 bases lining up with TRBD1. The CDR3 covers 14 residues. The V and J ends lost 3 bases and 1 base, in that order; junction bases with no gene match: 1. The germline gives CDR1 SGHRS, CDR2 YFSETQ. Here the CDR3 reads CASSSTGGTDTQYF. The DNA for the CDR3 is TGCGCCAGCAGCTCGACAGGGGGCACAGATACGCAGTATTTT.

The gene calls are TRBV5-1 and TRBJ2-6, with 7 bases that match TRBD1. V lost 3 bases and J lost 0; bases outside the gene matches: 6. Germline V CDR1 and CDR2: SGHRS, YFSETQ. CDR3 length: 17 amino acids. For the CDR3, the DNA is TGCGCCAGCAGCTCGATAACAGGGGACTCTGGGGCCAACGTCCTGACTTTC. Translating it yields CASSSITGDSGANVLTF.

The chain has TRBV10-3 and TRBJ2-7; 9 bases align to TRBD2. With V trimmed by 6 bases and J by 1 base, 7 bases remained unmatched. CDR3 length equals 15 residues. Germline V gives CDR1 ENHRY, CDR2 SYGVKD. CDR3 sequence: CAIRDSGGPSYEQYF. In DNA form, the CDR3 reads TGTGCCATCAGGGATAGCGGGGGCCCTTCCTACGAGCAGTACTTC.

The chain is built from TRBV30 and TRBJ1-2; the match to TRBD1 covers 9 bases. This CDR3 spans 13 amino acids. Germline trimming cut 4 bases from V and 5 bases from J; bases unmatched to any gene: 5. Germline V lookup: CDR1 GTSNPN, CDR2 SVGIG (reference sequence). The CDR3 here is CAWMGQGFYGYTF. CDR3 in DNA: TGTGCCTGGATGGGACAGGGTTTTTATGGCTACACCTTC.

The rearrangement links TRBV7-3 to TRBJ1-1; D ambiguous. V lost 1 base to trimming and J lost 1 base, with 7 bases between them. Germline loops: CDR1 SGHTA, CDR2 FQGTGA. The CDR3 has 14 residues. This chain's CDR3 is CASSLMGSNTEAFF. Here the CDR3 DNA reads TGTGCCAGCAGCTTAATGGGCTCGAACACTGAAGCTTTCTTT.

The CDR3 bases are TGTGCCAGCAGACCCAGGCTAGCGGGAATGGACAAAAACATTCAGTACTTC. This codes for CASRPRLAGMDKNIQYF. The V gene is TRBV7-2, the J gene TRBJ2-4; 9 nucleotides match TRBD2. The CDR3 has 17 amino acids. J gave up 3 bases and V 6 bases, and 12 bases lay outside the gene matches. CDR1 and CDR2 (germline): SGHTA, FQGNSA.

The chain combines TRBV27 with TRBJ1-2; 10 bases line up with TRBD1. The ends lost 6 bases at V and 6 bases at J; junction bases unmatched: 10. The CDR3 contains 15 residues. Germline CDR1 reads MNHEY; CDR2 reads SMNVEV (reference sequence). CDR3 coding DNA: TGTGCCAGCAGCGACACCCCCGGGACAGGGGATGGCTACACCTTC. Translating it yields CASSDTPGTGDGYTF.

The CDR3 DNA follows: TGTGCCAGCATCTCGGGAGGGGGCATGGCTGAAGCTTTCTTT. Its translation is CASISGGGMAEAFF. This rearrangement joins TRBV28 to TRBJ1-1, with 7 bases matching TRBD1. The CDR3 is made up of 14 amino acids. From germline, CDR1 is MDHEN and CDR2 SYDVKM. Germline trimming cut 7 bases from V and 6 bases from J; bases unmatched to any gene: 11. Drawing the rest from reference TRBV28 and TRBJ1-1, the complete variable domain is DVKVTQSSRYLVKRTGEKVFLECVQDMDHENMFWYRQDPGLGLRLIYFSYDVKMKEKGDIPEGYSVSREKKERFSLILESASTNQTSMYLCASISGGGMAEAFFGQGTRLTVV.

CDR3 loop: CASSRTSGFTDTQYF. In DNA form, the CDR3 reads TGTGCCAGCAGCCGGACTAGCGGATTCACAGATACGCAGTATTTT. The chain carries TRBV6-5 and TRBJ2-3, with 10 bases fitting TRBD2. After removal of 6 bases from V and 2 bases from J, the junction contained 5 bases not matched to a gene. The CDR3 is 15 residues long. The germline V gene has CDR1 MNHEY and CDR2 SVGAGI.

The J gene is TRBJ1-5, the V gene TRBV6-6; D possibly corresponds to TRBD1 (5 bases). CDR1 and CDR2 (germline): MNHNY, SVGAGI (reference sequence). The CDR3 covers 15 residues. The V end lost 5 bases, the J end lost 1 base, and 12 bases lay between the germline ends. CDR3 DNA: TGTGCCAGCAGTCCCCCCGGGGGGAGCAATCAGCCCCAGCATTTT. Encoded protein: CASSPPGGSNQPQHF.

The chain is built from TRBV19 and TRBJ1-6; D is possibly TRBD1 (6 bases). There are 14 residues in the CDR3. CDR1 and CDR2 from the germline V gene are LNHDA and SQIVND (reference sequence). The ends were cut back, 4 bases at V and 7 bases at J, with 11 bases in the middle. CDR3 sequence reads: CASSNREGNSPLHF. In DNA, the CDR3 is TGTGCCAGTAGTAACAGGGAAGGAAATTCACCCCTCCACTTT.

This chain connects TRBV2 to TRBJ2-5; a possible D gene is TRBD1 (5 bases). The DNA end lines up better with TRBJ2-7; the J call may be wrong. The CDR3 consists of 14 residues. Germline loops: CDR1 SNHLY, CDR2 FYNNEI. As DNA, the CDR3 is TGTGCCAGCAGCTTTAGACAGTCCGGGTACGAGCAGTACTTC. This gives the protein CASSFRQSGYEQYF.

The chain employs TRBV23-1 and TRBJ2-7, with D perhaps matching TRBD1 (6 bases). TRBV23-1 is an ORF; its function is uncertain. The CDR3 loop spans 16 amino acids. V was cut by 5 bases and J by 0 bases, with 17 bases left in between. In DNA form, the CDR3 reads TGCGCCAGCAGTGGAAAAGGGACACCCAACTCCTACGAGCAGTACTTC. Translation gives CASSGKGTPNSYEQYF.